This T cell receptor beta chain emerged from a study of glioma-infiltrating T cells. Overall study findings and caveats: Very few CDR3 sequences were shared between tissue and blood. Tissue-blood divergence was below expectation in non-neoplastic patients, above in gliomas.

This CDR3 comprises 12 residues. In germline, CDR1 is MNHEY, CDR2 SVGEGT. Trimming left V 6 bases short and J 0 bases short, with 5 bases between. Using RNA template, CDR3s of TCR alpha and beta were amplified with iRepertoire arm-PCR. One-step reverse transcription and amplification started from approximately 100-400 ng of tissue mRNA or PBMC total RNA. A single record per CDR3 protein comes from TCRdb applying MiXCR to the multiplex PCR reads. This sample has approximately 120,000 distinct CDR3 sequences; about 25% occur once, and the top ten carry 30% to 35%. This clonotype was observed at least ten times. The antigen remains undetermined.

The source material was glioma tissue, nonneoplastic brain tissue, or PBMCs (not recorded which). The clonotype was recovered from a human donor with low-grade glioma or glioblastoma, undergoing nonglioma brain surgery, or in good health (not recorded which). The chain recombines TRBV6-2 or TRBV6-3 with TRBJ2-5; D gene unclear. The CDR3 coding sequence is TGTGCCAGCAGCCTGTACCAAGAGACCCAGTACTTC. It specifies CASSLYQETQYF.